A selection of T cell receptor beta chains follows, all from one sample in a study of blood T cell repertoires in COVID-19. Assay used: immunoSEQ multiplex PCR; TCRdb lists only in-frame clones, some missing. The sample includes around 47,000 clones, about 86% of them seen just once. Sequencing input: peripheral blood. The receptor source for this set is a man in his forties with COVID-19, enrolled during active disease. Each CDR3 is given with its conserved first and last residue. Each record gives: J gene, clone size, D gene, V gene, CDR3 protein, CDR3 DNA. D genes are given only for firm matches. Size values are once, few and many counts, or a class for expanded clones, and some rows have none.

j_call: TRBJ2-7
clone_size: .
d_call: TRBD1
v_call: TRBV19
cdr3_aa: CASSIVPMTGGTSYEQYF
cdr3_nt: TGTGCCAGTAGTATAGTCCCCATGACAGGGGGCACCTCCTACGAGCAGTACTTC

j_call: TRBJ2-3
clone_size: .
d_call: .
v_call: TRBV28
cdr3_aa: CASSAGRDTDTQYF
cdr3_nt: TGTGCCAGCAGTGCAGGGCGTGACACAGATACGCAGTATTTT

j_call: TRBJ1-5
clone_size: few
d_call: .
v_call: TRBV12-5
cdr3_aa: CASGLGQYSNQPQHF
cdr3_nt: TGTGCTAGTGGTTTGGGGCAGTATAGCAATCAGCCCCAGCATTTT

j_call: TRBJ2-7
clone_size: few
d_call: .
v_call: TRBV10-1
cdr3_aa: CASSEVSRVDEQYF
cdr3_nt: TGCGCCAGCAGTGAGGTGTCGCGGGTCGACGAGCAGTACTTC

j_call: TRBJ2-2
clone_size: once
d_call: TRBD1
v_call: TRBV7-3
cdr3_aa: CASGRQGNTGELFF
cdr3_nt: TGTGCCAGCGGACGACAGGGGAACACCGGGGAGCTGTTTTTT

j_call: TRBJ2-3
clone_size: .
d_call: TRBD2
v_call: TRBV3-1/TRBV3-2
cdr3_aa: CASSQASGVSTDTQYF
cdr3_nt: TGTGCCAGCAGCCAAGCTAGCGGGGTGAGCACAGATACGCAGTATTTT

j_call: TRBJ1-2
clone_size: .
d_call: TRBD1
v_call: TRBV2
cdr3_aa: CASGGQGNYGYTF
cdr3_nt: TGTGCCTCCGGGGGACAGGGGAACTATGGCTACACCTTC

j_call: TRBJ2-7
clone_size: .
d_call: .
v_call: TRBV30
cdr3_aa: CAFRRDRARGGGARQQYF
cdr3_nt: TGTGCCTTCCGCCGGGACCGGGCGCGGGGAGGGGGGGCTCGGCAGCAGTACTTC

j_call: TRBJ2-5
clone_size: .
d_call: TRBD2
v_call: TRBV2
cdr3_aa: CASSGEAGAETQYF
cdr3_nt: TGTGCCAGCAGTGGGGAAGCGGGGGCTGAGACCCAGTACTTC

j_call: TRBJ1-1
clone_size: .
d_call: .
v_call: TRBV18
cdr3_aa: CASSPLGANTEAFF
cdr3_nt: TGTGCCAGCTCACCACTAGGAGCGAACACTGAAGCTTTCTTT

j_call: TRBJ1-5
clone_size: .
d_call: .
v_call: TRBV28
cdr3_aa: CASSPRTPPNQPQHF
cdr3_nt: TGTGCCAGCAGTCCTCGGACTCCCCCCAATCAGCCCCAGCATTTT

j_call: TRBJ2-5
clone_size: .
d_call: .
v_call: TRBV12-3/TRBV12-4
cdr3_aa: CASSSEGRETQYF
cdr3_nt: TGTGCCAGCAGTTCGGAGGGGCGGGAGACCCAGTACTTC

j_call: TRBJ2-5
clone_size: .
d_call: TRBD1
v_call: TRBV19
cdr3_aa: CASRGAGGGQETQYF
cdr3_nt: TGTGCCAGTAGGGGGGCAGGGGGCGGCCAAGAGACCCAGTACTTC

j_call: TRBJ2-1
clone_size: .
d_call: TRBD1
v_call: TRBV27
cdr3_aa: CASSTRDRGRVPWGEQFF
cdr3_nt: TGTGCCAGCAGTACCCGGGACAGGGGGCGAGTCCCGTGGGGTGAGCAGTTCTTC

j_call: TRBJ2-3
clone_size: .
d_call: .
v_call: TRBV10-1
cdr3_aa: CASSYLARGPDTQYF
cdr3_nt: TGCGCCAGCAGTTACCTAGCAAGAGGTCCCGATACGCAGTATTTT

j_call: TRBJ2-7
clone_size: .
d_call: .
v_call: TRBV5-1
cdr3_aa: CASSSDGGTYEQYF
cdr3_nt: TGCGCCAGCAGCTCGGACGGGGGAACCTACGAGCAGTACTTC

j_call: TRBJ2-1
clone_size: .
d_call: TRBD2
v_call: TRBV5-4
cdr3_aa: CASSPELGLASHEQFF
cdr3_nt: TGTGCCAGCAGCCCGGAGCTCGGACTAGCGTCCCATGAGCAGTTCTTC

j_call: TRBJ2-7
clone_size: few
d_call: .
v_call: TRBV3-1/TRBV3-2
cdr3_aa: CASSHEEGGSYEQYF
cdr3_nt: TGTGCCAGCAGCCATGAGGAGGGAGGCTCCTACGAGCAGTACTTC

j_call: TRBJ1-4
clone_size: .
d_call: .
v_call: TRBV21-1
cdr3_aa: CASTPGDRKNEKLFF
cdr3_nt: TGTGCCAGCACCCCAGGGGACAGAAAAAATGAAAAACTGTTTTTT

j_call: TRBJ2-7
clone_size: few
d_call: TRBD1
v_call: TRBV18
cdr3_aa: CASSPPNEGGREQYF
cdr3_nt: TGTGCCAGCTCACCACCGAATGAAGGGGGCCGGGAGCAGTACTTC

j_call: TRBJ2-2
clone_size: medium-sized
d_call: .
v_call: TRBV10-1
cdr3_aa: CASSGGFTGELFF
cdr3_nt: TGCGCCAGCAGTGGAGGCTTCACCGGGGAGCTGTTTTTT

j_call: TRBJ2-7
clone_size: .
d_call: TRBD2
v_call: TRBV28
cdr3_aa: CASSRLAGANSYEQYF
cdr3_nt: TGTGCCAGCAGTCGACTAGCGGGAGCCAACTCCTACGAGCAGTACTTC

j_call: TRBJ2-5
clone_size: .
d_call: TRBD1
v_call: TRBV10-3
cdr3_aa: CAISDPGGQETQYF
cdr3_nt: TGTGCCATCAGTGATCCAGGGGGCCAAGAGACCCAGTACTTC

j_call: TRBJ2-2
clone_size: once
d_call: TRBD2
v_call: TRBV7-8
cdr3_aa: CASSLRQNLAGGRSGELFF
cdr3_nt: TGTGCCAGCAGCTTACGCCAAAACCTAGCGGGAGGCCGCTCCGGGGAGCTGTTTTTT

j_call: TRBJ2-5
clone_size: .
d_call: .
v_call: TRBV19
cdr3_aa: CASSALQGQETQYF
cdr3_nt: TGTGCCAGTAGTGCCCTACAGGGTCAAGAGACCCAGTACTTC

j_call: TRBJ2-7
clone_size: .
d_call: TRBD2
v_call: TRBV5-1
cdr3_aa: CASSLGTSGRQEQYF
cdr3_nt: TGCGCCAGCAGCTTGGGAACTAGCGGGAGACAAGAGCAGTACTTC

j_call: TRBJ2-1
clone_size: once
d_call: TRBD2
v_call: TRBV7-6
cdr3_aa: CASSLAAGGPFEQFF
cdr3_nt: TGTGCCAGCAGCTTAGCGGCGGGGGGGCCATTTGAGCAGTTCTTC

j_call: TRBJ1-2
clone_size: .
d_call: .
v_call: TRBV9
cdr3_aa: CASSATRGGGFYGYTF
cdr3_nt: TGTGCCAGCAGCGCAACCCGAGGGGGGGGCTTCTATGGCTACACCTTC

j_call: TRBJ2-1
clone_size: .
d_call: TRBD1
v_call: TRBV27
cdr3_aa: CASSLDRGYNEQFF
cdr3_nt: TGTGCCAGCAGTTTGGACAGGGGCTACAATGAGCAGTTCTTC

j_call: TRBJ2-2
clone_size: .
d_call: TRBD1
v_call: TRBV19
cdr3_aa: CASSRGTGVSGELFF
cdr3_nt: TGTGCCAGTAGTAGGGGGACAGGGGTTTCGGGGGAGCTGTTTTTT

j_call: TRBJ2-7
clone_size: .
d_call: .
v_call: TRBV10-2
cdr3_aa: CASSEWWQGSSYEQYF
cdr3_nt: TGCGCCAGCAGTGAATGGTGGCAGGGGAGCTCCTACGAGCAGTACTTC

j_call: TRBJ2-5
clone_size: .
d_call: .
v_call: TRBV24-1
cdr3_aa: CATSVGGPGETQYF
cdr3_nt: TGTGCCACCAGTGTTGGGGGCCCAGGGGAGACCCAGTACTTC

j_call: TRBJ1-6
clone_size: .
d_call: .
v_call: TRBV9
cdr3_aa: CASSGTGTHSYNSPLHF
cdr3_nt: TGTGCCAGCAGCGGTACCGGGACACACTCCTATAATTCACCCCTCCACTTT

j_call: TRBJ1-1
clone_size: .
d_call: .
v_call: TRBV6-5
cdr3_aa: CASSLKNTEAFF
cdr3_nt: TGTGCCAGCAGTCTAAAGAACACTGAAGCTTTCTTT

j_call: TRBJ2-2
clone_size: once
d_call: TRBD1
v_call: TRBV24-1
cdr3_aa: CATSVLDRGTGELFF
cdr3_nt: TGTGCCACCAGTGTCCTGGACAGGGGAACCGGGGAGCTGTTTTTT

j_call: TRBJ1-2
clone_size: .
d_call: TRBD1
v_call: TRBV4-1
cdr3_aa: CASSQNTGTGVYGYTF
cdr3_nt: TGCGCCAGCAGCCAAAATACCGGGACAGGGGTCTATGGCTACACCTTC

j_call: TRBJ2-1
clone_size: .
d_call: TRBD1
v_call: TRBV7-2
cdr3_aa: CASSYRQGNYNEQFF
cdr3_nt: TGTGCCAGCAGCTATAGACAGGGGAACTACAATGAGCAGTTCTTC

j_call: TRBJ2-1
clone_size: .
d_call: .
v_call: TRBV5-1
cdr3_aa: CASSLAFSLANHNEQFF
cdr3_nt: TGCGCCAGCAGCTTGGCCTTTAGCCTAGCGAACCACAATGAGCAGTTCTTC

j_call: TRBJ2-3
clone_size: .
d_call: TRBD1
v_call: TRBV11-3
cdr3_aa: CASSPGPGPGTGNTDTQYF
cdr3_nt: TGTGCCAGCAGCCCAGGGCCGGGGCCCGGGACAGGGAACACAGATACGCAGTATTTT

j_call: TRBJ2-2
clone_size: .
d_call: TRBD2
v_call: TRBV24-1
cdr3_aa: CATRTSGNTGELFF
cdr3_nt: TGTGCCACCAGGACTAGCGGTAACACCGGGGAGCTGTTTTTT

j_call: TRBJ1-1
clone_size: once
d_call: TRBD1
v_call: TRBV30
cdr3_aa: CAGQGVGGALNTEAFF
cdr3_nt: TGTGCCGGACAGGGGGTTGGGGGCGCCTTGAACACTGAAGCTTTCTTT

j_call: TRBJ1-2
clone_size: .
d_call: .
v_call: TRBV6-5
cdr3_aa: CASSYTNGGYTF
cdr3_nt: TGTGCCAGCAGTTACACGAACGGTGGCTACACCTTC

j_call: TRBJ1-3
clone_size: .
d_call: .
v_call: TRBV9
cdr3_aa: CASSVDYRSSGNTIYF
cdr3_nt: TGTGCCAGCAGCGTAGACTACAGGTCCTCTGGAAACACCATATATTTT

j_call: TRBJ2-3
clone_size: .
d_call: TRBD2
v_call: TRBV29-1
cdr3_aa: CSVWGLATDTQYF
cdr3_nt: TGCAGCGTCTGGGGACTAGCTACAGATACGCAGTATTTT

j_call: TRBJ2-4
clone_size: .
d_call: .
v_call: TRBV6-5
cdr3_aa: CASTRLAKNIQYF
cdr3_nt: TGTGCCAGCACCAGGCTAGCCAAAAACATTCAGTACTTC

j_call: TRBJ1-2
clone_size: .
d_call: TRBD1
v_call: TRBV10-2
cdr3_aa: CASSEGQGFGGYTF
cdr3_nt: TGCGCCAGCAGTGAGGGACAGGGTTTCGGTGGCTACACCTTC